This T cell receptor (beta chain) came from a study of blood T cell repertoires in COVID-19. Study as a whole: Material from acute and convalescent COVID-19 was sourced from the United States, Italy and Spain. The cDNA or gDNA used as material had been derived from T cells, B-cell-depleted T cells, or PBMCs.

The CDR3 is 19 amino acids. The V gene's germline CDR1 is SEHNR and CDR2 FQNEAQ (reference sequence). Trimming left V 5 bases short and J 2 bases short, with 27 bases between. Original analysis: Nucleated cell counts were estimated from reference gene primer amplification. The assay was immunoSEQ multiplex PCR, and TCRdb's table has in-frame clones only and misses some. That table supplies the V and J calls and clone size; D and trimming were determined from the DNA. In the table there are about 170,000 clones, 85% of which are singletons. This sequence originates from a human donor with acute or convalescent COVID-19. The donor label of this sample is uncertain. The source material was peripheral blood. The chain links TRBV7-9 to TRBJ2-5; D is uncertain. The CDR3 here is CASSPKAGLHPGPQETQYF. The CDR3 bases are TGTGCCAGCAGCCCAAAGGCAGGTCTTCATCCTGGGCCTCAAGAGACCCAGTACTTC.